The following is a T cell receptor (beta chain) sequence with its context. CD8+ and CD4+ T cells from blood underwent TCR beta sequencing, which was carried out in a high-throughput format. Roughly 0.45 to 1 ug RNA was reverse transcribed with random hexamers. The TCR beta CDR3 was amplified by immunoSEQ multiplex PCR across 54 Vbeta, 13 Jbeta. From the immunoSEQ multiplex PCR reads, TCRdb called clonotypes with MiXCR, one entry per CDR3 protein. The table lists 150,000 to 180,000 distinct CDR3 sequences, around 95% of them singletons, with roughly 0.16% in the top ten. CDR3 length equals 14 residues. Trimming took 1 base from V and 2 from J, leaving 9 bases between them. This entry belongs to a study of CD8 T cells in Susac syndrome.

The chain has TRBV12-3 or TRBV12-4 and TRBJ2-7, with D tentatively TRBD1 (5 bases). The sample was CD8+ T cells from PBMCs. The receptor's source is a human donor with multiple sclerosis. CDR3 coding DNA: TGTGCCAGCAGTTTAGGACAGTCGACCTACGAGCAGTACTTC. Translating it yields CASSLGQSTYEQYF.